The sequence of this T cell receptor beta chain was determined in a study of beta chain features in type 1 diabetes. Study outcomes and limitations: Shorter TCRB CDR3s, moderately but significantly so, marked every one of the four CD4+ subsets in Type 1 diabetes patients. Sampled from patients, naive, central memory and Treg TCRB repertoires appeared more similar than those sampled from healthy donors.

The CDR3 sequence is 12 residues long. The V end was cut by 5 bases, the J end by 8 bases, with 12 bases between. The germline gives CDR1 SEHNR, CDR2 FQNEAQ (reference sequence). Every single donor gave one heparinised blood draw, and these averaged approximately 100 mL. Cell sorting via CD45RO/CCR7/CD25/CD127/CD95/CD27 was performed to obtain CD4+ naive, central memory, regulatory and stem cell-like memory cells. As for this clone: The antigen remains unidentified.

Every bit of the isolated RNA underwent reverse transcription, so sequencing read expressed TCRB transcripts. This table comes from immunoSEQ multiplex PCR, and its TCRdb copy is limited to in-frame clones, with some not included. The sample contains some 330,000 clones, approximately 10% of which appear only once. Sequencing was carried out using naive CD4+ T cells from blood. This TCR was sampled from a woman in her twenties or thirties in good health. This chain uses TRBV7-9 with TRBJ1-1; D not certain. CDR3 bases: TGTGCCAGCAGCATCGCGACAACCGAAGCTTTCTTT. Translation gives CASSIATTEAFF.